This T cell receptor beta chain comes out of a study of T cell changes during pregnancy in multiple sclerosis. With 3 bases removed from V and 0 bases from J, the gap between germline ends came to 13 bases. This CDR3 contains 15 residues. The germline V gene has CDR1 SGHRS and CDR2 YFSETQ. Clones were sequenced by immunoSEQ multiplex PCR, and TCRdb holds only the in-frame ones, with some missing. The sample has some 66,000 clones, more than 85% seen once. Sequencing used CD8+ T cells from peripheral blood mononuclear cells, obtained before pregnancy. This receptor was taken from a female donor with multiple sclerosis, enrolled in a pregnancy study. The rearrangement joins TRBV5-1 to TRBJ2-7; D is perhaps TRBD1 (6 bases). The CDR3 sequence is CASSYNQGNSYEQYF. The CDR3 coding sequence is TGCGCCAGCAGCTACAACCAGGGGAACTCCTACGAGCAGTACTTC.